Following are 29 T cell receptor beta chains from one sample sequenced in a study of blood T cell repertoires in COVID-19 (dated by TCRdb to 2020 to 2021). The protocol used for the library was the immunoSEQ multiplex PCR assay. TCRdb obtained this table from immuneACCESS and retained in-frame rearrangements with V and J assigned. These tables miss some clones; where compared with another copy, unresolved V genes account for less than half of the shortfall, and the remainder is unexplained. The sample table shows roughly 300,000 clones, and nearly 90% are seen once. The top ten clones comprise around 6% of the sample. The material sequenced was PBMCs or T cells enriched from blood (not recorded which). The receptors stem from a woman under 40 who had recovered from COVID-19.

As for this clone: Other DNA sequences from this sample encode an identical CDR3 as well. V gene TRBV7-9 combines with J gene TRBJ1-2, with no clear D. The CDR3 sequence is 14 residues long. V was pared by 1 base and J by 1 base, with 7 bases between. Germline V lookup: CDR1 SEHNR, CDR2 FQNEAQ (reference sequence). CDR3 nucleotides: TGTGCCAGCAGCTTAGGGGCGGGTAACTATGGCTACACCTTC. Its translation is CASSLGAGNYGYTF.

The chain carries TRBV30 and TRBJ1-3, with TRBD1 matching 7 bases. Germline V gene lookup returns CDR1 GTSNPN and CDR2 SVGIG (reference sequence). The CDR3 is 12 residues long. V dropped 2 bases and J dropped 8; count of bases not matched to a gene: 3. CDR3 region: CAWSTGADTIYF. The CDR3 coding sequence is TGTGCCTGGAGTACAGGGGCAGACACCATATATTTT.

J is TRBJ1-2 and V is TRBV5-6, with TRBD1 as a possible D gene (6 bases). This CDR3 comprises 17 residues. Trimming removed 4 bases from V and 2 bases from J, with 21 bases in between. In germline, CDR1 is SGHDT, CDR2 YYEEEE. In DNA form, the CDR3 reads TGTGCCAGCAGCCCAACCCTTTTACGGGACACAAACTATGGCTACACCTTC. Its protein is CASSPTLLRDTNYGYTF.

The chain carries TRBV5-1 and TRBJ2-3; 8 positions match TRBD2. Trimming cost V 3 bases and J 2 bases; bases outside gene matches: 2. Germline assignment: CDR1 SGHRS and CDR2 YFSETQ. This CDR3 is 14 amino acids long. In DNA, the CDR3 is TGCGCCAGCAGCTCGGGGGGGCCCACAGATACGCAGTATTTT. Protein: CASSSGGPTDTQYF.

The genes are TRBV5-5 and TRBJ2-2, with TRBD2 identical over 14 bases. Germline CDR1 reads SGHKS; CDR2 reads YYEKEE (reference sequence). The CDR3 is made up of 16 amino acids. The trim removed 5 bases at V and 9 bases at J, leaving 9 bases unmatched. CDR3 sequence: CASRMGLAGEARELFF. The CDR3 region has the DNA TGTGCCAGCAGAATGGGACTAGCGGGGGAGGCAAGGGAGCTGTTTTTT.

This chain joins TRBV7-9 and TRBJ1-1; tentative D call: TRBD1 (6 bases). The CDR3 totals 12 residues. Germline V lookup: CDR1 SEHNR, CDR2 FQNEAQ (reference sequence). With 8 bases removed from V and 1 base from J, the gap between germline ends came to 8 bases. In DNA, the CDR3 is TGTGCCAGCCTGGGGGCGAACACTGAAGCTTTCTTT. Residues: CASLGANTEAFF.

This chain's CDR3 is CASSPVSRQGATYNEQFF. CDR3 coding DNA: TGTGCCAGCAGCCCCGTCAGTCGTCAGGGGGCAACTTACAATGAGCAGTTCTTC. The chain has TRBV7-9 and TRBJ2-1; 8 bases map to TRBD1. Germline V gene data show CDR1 as SEHNR and CDR2 as FQNEAQ (reference sequence). V lost 5 bases to trimming and J lost 4 bases; unmatched junction nucleotides: 16. CDR3 length equals 18 residues.

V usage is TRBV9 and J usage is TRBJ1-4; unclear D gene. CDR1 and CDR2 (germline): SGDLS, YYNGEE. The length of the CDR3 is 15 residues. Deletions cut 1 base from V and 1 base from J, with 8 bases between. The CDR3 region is CASSVSPVTNEKLFF. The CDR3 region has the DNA TGTGCCAGCAGCGTATCCCCGGTAACTAATGAAAAACTGTTTTTT.

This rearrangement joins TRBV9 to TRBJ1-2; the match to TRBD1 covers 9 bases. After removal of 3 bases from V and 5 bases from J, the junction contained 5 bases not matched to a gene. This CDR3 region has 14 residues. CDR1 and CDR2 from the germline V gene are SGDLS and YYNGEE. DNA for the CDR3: TGTGCCAGCAGCGGGGACAGGGTGGGTTATGGCTACACCTTC. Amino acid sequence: CASSGDRVGYGYTF.

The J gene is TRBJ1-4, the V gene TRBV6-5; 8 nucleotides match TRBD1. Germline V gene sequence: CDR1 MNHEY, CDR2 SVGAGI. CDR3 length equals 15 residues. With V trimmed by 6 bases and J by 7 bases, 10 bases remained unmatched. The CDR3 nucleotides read TGTGCCAGCAGGCTCGGACAGGGCTACGGTGAAAAACTGTTTTTT. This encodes CASRLGQGYGEKLFF.

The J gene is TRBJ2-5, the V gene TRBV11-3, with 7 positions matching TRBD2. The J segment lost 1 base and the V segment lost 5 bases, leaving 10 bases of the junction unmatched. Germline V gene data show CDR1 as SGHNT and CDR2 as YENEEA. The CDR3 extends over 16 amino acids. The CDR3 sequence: CASSTSRGTTQETQYF. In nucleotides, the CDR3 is TGTGCCAGCAGCACGTCAAGAGGGACTACCCAAGAGACCCAGTACTTC.

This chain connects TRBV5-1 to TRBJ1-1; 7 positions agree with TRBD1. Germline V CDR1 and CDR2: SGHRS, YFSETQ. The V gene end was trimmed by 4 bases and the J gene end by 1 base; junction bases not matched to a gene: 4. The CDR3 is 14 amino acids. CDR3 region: CASSGGQWNTEAFF. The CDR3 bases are TGCGCCAGCAGCGGGGGACAGTGGAACACTGAAGCTTTCTTT.

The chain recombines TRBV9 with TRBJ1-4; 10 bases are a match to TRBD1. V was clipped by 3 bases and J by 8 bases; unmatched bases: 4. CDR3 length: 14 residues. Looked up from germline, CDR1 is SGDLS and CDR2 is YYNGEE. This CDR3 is CASSGGTGVEKLFF. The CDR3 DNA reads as TGTGCCAGCAGCGGCGGGACAGGGGTCGAAAAACTGTTTTTT.

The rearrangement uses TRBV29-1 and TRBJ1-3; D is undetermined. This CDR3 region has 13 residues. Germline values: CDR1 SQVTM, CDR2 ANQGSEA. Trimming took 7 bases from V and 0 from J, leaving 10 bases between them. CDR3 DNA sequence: TGCAGCGCGTGGGCCTCCTCTGGAAACACCATATATTTT. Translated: CSAWASSGNTIYF.

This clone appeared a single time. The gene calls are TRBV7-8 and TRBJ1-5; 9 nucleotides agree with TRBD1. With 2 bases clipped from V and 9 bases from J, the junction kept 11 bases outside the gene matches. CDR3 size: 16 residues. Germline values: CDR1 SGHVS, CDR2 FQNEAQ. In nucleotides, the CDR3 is TGTGCCAGCAGCTTAACGACAGGGGGTTTGAACCGGCCCCAGCATTTT. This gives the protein CASSLTTGGLNRPQHF.

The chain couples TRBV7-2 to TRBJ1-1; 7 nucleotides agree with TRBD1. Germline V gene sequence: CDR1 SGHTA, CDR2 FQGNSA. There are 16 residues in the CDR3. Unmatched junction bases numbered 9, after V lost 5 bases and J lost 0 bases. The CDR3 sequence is CASSPGQTHMNTEAFF. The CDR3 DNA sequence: TGTGCCAGCAGCCCGGGACAGACACATATGAACACTGAAGCTTTCTTT.

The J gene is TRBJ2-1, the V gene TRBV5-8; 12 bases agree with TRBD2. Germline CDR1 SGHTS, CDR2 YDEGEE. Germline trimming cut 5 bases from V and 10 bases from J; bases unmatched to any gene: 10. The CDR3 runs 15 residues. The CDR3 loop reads CASRIGLAGRGEQFF. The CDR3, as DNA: TGTGCCAGCAGGATCGGACTAGCGGGGAGGGGGGAGCAGTTCTTC.

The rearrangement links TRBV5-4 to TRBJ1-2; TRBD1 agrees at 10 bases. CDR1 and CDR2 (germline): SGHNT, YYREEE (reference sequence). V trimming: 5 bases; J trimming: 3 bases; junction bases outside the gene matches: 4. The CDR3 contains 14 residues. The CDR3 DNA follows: TGTGCCAGCAGAGTCGGACAGGGGGACTATGGCTACACCTTC. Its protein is CASRVGQGDYGYTF.

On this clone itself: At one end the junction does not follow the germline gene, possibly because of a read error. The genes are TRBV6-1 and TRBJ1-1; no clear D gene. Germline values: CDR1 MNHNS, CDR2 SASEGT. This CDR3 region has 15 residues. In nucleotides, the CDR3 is TGTGCCAGCAGCGAAGACGAACCCAGGCCAACAGAAGCTTTCTTT. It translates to CASSEDEPRPTEAFF.

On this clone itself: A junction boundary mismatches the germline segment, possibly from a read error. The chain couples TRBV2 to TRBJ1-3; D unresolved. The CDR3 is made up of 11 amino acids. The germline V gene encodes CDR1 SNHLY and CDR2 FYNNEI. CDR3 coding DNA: TGTGCCAGCAGTGAGGTCAAGAGGCTTCATTTT. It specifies CASSEVKRLHF.

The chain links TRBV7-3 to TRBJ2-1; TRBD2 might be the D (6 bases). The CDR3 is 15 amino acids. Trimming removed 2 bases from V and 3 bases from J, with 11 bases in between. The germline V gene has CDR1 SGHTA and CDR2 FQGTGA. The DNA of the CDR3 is TGTGCCAGCAGCTTAGGGCTAGCGAGCTACAATGAGCAGTTCTTC. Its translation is CASSLGLASYNEQFF.

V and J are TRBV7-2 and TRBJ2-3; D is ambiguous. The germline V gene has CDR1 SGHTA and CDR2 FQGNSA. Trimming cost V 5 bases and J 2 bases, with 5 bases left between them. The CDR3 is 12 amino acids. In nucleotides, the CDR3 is TGTGCCAGCAGCCCGTACACAGATACGCAGTATTTT. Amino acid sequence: CASSPYTDTQYF.

CDR3 nucleotides: TGTGCCAGCAGCGTAGCTGGGGTCGGGAGGGATGGAAACACCATATATTTT. It is translated as CASSVAGVGRDGNTIYF. V and J are TRBV9 and TRBJ1-3; no firm D call. Between the trimmed V and J ends, which lost 0 bases and 3 bases, there was a span of 16 bases. The CDR3 runs 17 residues. Germline V CDR1 and CDR2: SGDLS, YYNGEE.

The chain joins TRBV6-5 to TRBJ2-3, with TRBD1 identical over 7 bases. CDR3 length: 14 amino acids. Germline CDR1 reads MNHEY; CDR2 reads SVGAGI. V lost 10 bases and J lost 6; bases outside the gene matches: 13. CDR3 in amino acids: CATDPTGSTDTQYF. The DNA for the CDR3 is TGTGCCACCGATCCGACAGGGTCCACCGATACGCAGTATTTT.

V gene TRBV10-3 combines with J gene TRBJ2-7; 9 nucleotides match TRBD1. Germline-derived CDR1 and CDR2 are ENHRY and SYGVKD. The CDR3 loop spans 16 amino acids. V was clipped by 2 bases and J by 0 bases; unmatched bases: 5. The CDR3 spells CAISEPGQGNSYEQYF. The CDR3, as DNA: TGTGCCATCAGTGAGCCAGGACAGGGGAACTCCTACGAGCAGTACTTC.

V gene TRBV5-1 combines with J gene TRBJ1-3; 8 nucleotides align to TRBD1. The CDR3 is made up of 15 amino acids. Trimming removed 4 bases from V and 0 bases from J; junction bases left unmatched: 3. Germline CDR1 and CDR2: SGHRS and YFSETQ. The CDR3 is CASSTDRGSGNTIYF. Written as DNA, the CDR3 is TGCGCCAGCAGCACCGACAGGGGCTCTGGAAACACCATATATTTT.

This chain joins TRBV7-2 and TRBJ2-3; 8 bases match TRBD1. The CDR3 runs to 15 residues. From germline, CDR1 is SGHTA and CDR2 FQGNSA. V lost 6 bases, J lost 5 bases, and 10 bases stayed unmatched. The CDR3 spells CASSPGTGFQDTQYF. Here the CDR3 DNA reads TGTGCCAGCAGTCCCGGGACAGGTTTTCAAGATACGCAGTATTTT. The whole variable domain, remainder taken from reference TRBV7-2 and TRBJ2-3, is GAGVSQSPSNKVTEKGKDVELRCDPISGHTALYWYRQSLGQGLEFLIYFQGNSAPDKSGLPSDRFSAERTGGSVSTLTIQRTQQEDSAVYLCASSPGTGFQDTQYFGPGTRLTVL.

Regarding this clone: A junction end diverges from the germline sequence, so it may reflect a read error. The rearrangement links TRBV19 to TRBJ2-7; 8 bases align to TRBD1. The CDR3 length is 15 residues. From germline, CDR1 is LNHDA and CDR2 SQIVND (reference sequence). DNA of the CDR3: TGTGCCAGTAGTATAACCGGGACAGGACCCTACGCGCAGTACTTC. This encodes CASSITGTGPYAQYF.

The CDR3 reads CATRADRAYNSPLHF. The CDR3 DNA sequence: TGCGCCACTCGAGCCGACAGGGCATATAATTCACCCCTCCACTTT. The rearrangement joins TRBV5-1 to TRBJ1-6, with 7 bases fitting TRBD1. This CDR3 comprises 15 residues. V shed 9 bases and J 4 bases; nucleotides not matched to a gene: 10. Germline V gives CDR1 SGHRS, CDR2 YFSETQ.